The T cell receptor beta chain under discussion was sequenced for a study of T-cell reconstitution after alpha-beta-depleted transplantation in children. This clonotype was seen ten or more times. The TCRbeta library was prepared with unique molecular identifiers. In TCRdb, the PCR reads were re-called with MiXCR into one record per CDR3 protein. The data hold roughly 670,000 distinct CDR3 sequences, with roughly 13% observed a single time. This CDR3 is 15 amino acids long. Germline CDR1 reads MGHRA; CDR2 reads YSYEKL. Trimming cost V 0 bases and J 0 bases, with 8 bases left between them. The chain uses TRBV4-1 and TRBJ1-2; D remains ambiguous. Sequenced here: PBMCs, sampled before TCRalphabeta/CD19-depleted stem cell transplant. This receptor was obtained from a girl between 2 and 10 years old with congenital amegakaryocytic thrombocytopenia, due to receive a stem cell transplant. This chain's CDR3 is CASSQDSLANYGYTF. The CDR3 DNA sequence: TGCGCCAGCAGCCAAGACTCCCTGGCTAACTATGGCTACACCTTC.